These T cell receptor beta chains were read from a single sample in a study of beta chain features in type 1 diabetes. The method was immunoSEQ multiplex PCR; TCRdb's version includes in-frame clones alone and lacks a portion of them. The profile shows more than 300,000 clones, over 13% of them singletons. The sample was naive CD4+ T cells from blood. The receptors here all came from a woman younger than 30 in good health. The CDR3 runs from the conserved cysteine through the conserved F or W. The D gene is left open where the match is weak. Expanded clones get a size class; other rows say once, few or many, or leave the size out.

D: -; V: TRBV18; size: few; J: TRBJ2-7; DNA: TGTGCCAGCTCACCAGGGGGGGAGCAGTACTTC; CDR3: CASSPGGEQYF
D: TRBD2; V: TRBV25-1; size: few; J: TRBJ2-7; DNA: TGTGCCAGCAGTGCCTCCCTTCAAGCGGGAGGTTTCTACGAGCAGTACTTC; CDR3: CASSASLQAGGFYEQYF
D: TRBD2; V: TRBV30; size: -; J: TRBJ2-7; DNA: TGTGCCTGGACCCGAGGACTAGCGGGAGGTTCCCACGAGCAGTACTTC; CDR3: CAWTRGLAGGSHEQYF
D: -; V: TRBV29-1; size: -; J: TRBJ2-7; DNA: TGCAGCGTTGGTTTCGCTAGCGCTTACGAGCAGTACTTC; CDR3: CSVGFASAYEQYF
D: -; V: TRBV11-1; size: few; J: TRBJ2-2; DNA: TGTGCCAGCAGCTATCTCGACACCACGAACACCGGGGAGCTGTTTTTT; CDR3: CASSYLDTTNTGELFF
D: -; V: TRBV5-1; size: few; J: TRBJ2-7; DNA: TGCGCCAGCAGCCCCACCCCAGGGGAGCAGTACTTC; CDR3: CASSPTPGEQYF
D: -; V: TRBV9; size: -; J: TRBJ2-3; DNA: TGTGCCAGCAGCCCGGGAGTTGCAGATACGCAGTATTTT; CDR3: CASSPGVADTQYF
D: -; V: TRBV10-2; size: -; J: TRBJ2-5; DNA: TGCGCCACAGGACGGGAGATGGAAGAGACCCAGTACTTC; CDR3: CATGREMEETQYF
D: -; V: TRBV10-3; size: -; J: TRBJ2-7; DNA: TGTGCCATCAGTGAGTGGTGGGAGAACTACGAGCAGTACTTC; CDR3: CAISEWWENYEQYF
D: -; V: TRBV18; size: -; J: TRBJ2-1; DNA: TGTGCCAGCTCACCGCTAACAGGAGCCAGCTCCTACAATGAGCAGTTCTTC; CDR3: CASSPLTGASSYNEQFF
D: TRBD2; V: TRBV11-3; size: -; J: TRBJ2-5; DNA: TGTGCCAGCAGCTTAGCGGGAGGTACAGAGACCCAGTACTTC; CDR3: CASSLAGGTETQYF
D: -; V: TRBV25-1; size: -; J: TRBJ1-2; DNA: TGTGCCAGCAGTGAAATACCTCAAGGGGCCAGGAACTATGGCTACACCTTC; CDR3: CASSEIPQGARNYGYTF
D: TRBD1; V: TRBV19; size: few; J: TRBJ2-5; DNA: TGTGCCAGTAAGGACAGGGGGCGATCGGAGACCCAGTACTTC; CDR3: CASKDRGRSETQYF
D: -; V: TRBV7-9; size: -; J: TRBJ2-2; DNA: TGTGCCAGCAGAATGAACGGGAGATCGACCGGGGAGCTGTTTTTT; CDR3: CASRMNGRSTGELFF
D: -; V: TRBV6-5; size: -; J: TRBJ2-7; DNA: TGTGCCAGCAGTTACGACAGGCAATCCTACGAGCAGTACTTC; CDR3: CASSYDRQSYEQYF
D: TRBD2; V: TRBV18; size: -; J: TRBJ2-3; DNA: TGTGCCAGCTCACCGACCGGGACTAGCGGGGTCACAGATACGCAGTATTTT; CDR3: CASSPTGTSGVTDTQYF
D: -; V: TRBV9; size: -; J: TRBJ2-7; DNA: TGTGCCAGCAGCAGCCGTCGGGATCCCTCCTACGAGCAGTACTTC; CDR3: CASSSRRDPSYEQYF